Each of the 22 T cell receptor beta chains below was sequenced from the same sample in a study of T-cell memory formation after mild COVID-19. TCRdb re-analysed the 5' RACE reads in MiXCR, keeping a single row per CDR3 protein. Of some 130,000 distinct CDR3 sequences listed, about a sixth are singletons. The sample was PBMCs or a T cell subset sorted from them (not recorded which). The receptors shown here come from an adult woman who had mild COVID-19 (a few samples of this study predate the infection). Cell type and time point are not known.

This chain connects TRBV5-5 to TRBJ2-2, with 7 nucleotides matching TRBD1. This CDR3 has 15 amino acids. Germline V gene lookup returns CDR1 SGHKS and CDR2 YYEKEE (reference sequence). V gave up 3 bases and J gave up 0 bases; unmatched junction bases: 2. The CDR3 loop reads CASSSGTANTGELFF. The DNA for the CDR3 is TGTGCCAGCAGCTCCGGGACAGCGAACACCGGGGAGCTGTTTTTT. The full variable domain, rest sourced from reference TRBV5-5 and TRBJ2-2, is DAGVTQSPTHLIKTRGQQVTLRCSPISGHKSVSWYQQVLGQGPQFIFQYYEKEERGRGNFPDRFSARQFPNYSSELNVNALLLGDSALYLCASSSGTANTGELFFGEGSRLTVL.

The rearrangement joins TRBV5-1 to TRBJ2-7; D may be TRBD1 (6 bases). This CDR3 is 16 amino acids long. The germline CDR1 and CDR2 sequences are SGHRS and YFSETQ. V lost 0 bases and J lost 2, with 15 bases in between. In DNA form, the CDR3 reads TGCGCCAGCAGCTTGGTCGGAACAGGGACGACCTACGAGCAGTACTTC. Translation: CASSLVGTGTTYEQYF.

This chain connects TRBV12-3 or TRBV12-4 to TRBJ1-1, with D possibly being TRBD1 (5 bases). Deletions cut 5 bases from V and 0 bases from J, with 13 bases between. The CDR3 loop spans 15 amino acids. The CDR3 protein is CASSPHGAMNTEAFF. CDR3 DNA: TGTGCCAGCAGTCCCCATGGGGCCATGAACACTGAAGCTTTCTTT.

This clonotype came up many times. This rearrangement joins TRBV5-1 to TRBJ2-5; a weak D match, TRBD2 (6 bases). Germline V CDR1 and CDR2: SGHRS, YFSETQ. V lost 6 bases and J lost 3, with 18 bases in between. This CDR3 contains 15 residues. CDR3 nucleotide sequence: TGCGCCAGCAATATCGACGGGACTCAGGAAGAGACCCAGTACTTC. Its translation: CASNIDGTQEETQYF.

The J gene is TRBJ2-1, the V gene TRBV29-1; 7 bases align to TRBD2. Germline loops: CDR1 SQVTM, CDR2 ANQGSEA. CDR3 length: 12 amino acids. The junction had 7 bases not matched to a gene; V was cut back by 6 bases and J by 8 bases. CDR3 sequence reads: CSVATSLDEQFF. Here the CDR3 DNA reads TGCAGCGTAGCGACTAGCTTGGATGAGCAGTTCTTC.

This clonotype has at least ten counts. The rearrangement uses TRBV11-3 and TRBJ2-3, with 10 positions matching TRBD2. The CDR3 contains 17 residues. The trim removed 5 bases at V and 5 bases at J, leaving 13 bases unmatched. Germline assignment: CDR1 SGHNT and CDR2 YENEEA. Here the CDR3 DNA reads TGTGCCAGCAGCCGACCCGGGTCTAGCGGGAGTCTAGATACGCAGTATTTT. Translating gives CASSRPGSSGSLDTQYF.

Only a few counts were recorded for this clonotype. The chain carries TRBV7-2 and TRBJ2-3; no clear D. The V end was cut by 5 bases, the J end by 1 base, with 4 bases between. Germline V gene data show CDR1 as SGHTA and CDR2 as FQGNSA. This CDR3 spans 12 amino acids. CDR3 amino acids: CASSNRTDTQYF. For the CDR3, the DNA is TGTGCCAGCAGCAATCGCACAGATACGCAGTATTTT.

The chain couples TRBV11-3 to TRBJ2-5, with D tentatively TRBD1 or TRBD2 (5 bases each). Germline V gene sequence: CDR1 SGHNT, CDR2 YENEEA. The V gene lost 4 bases and the J gene lost 2 bases, with 14 bases spanning the gap. The CDR3 spans 15 residues. Here the CDR3 reads CASSSPGRKQETQYF. The CDR3 DNA reads TGTGCCAGCAGCTCGCCGGGACGTAAACAAGAGACCCAGTACTTC. The full variable domain, completed using reference TRBV11-3 and TRBJ2-5, is EAGVVQSPRYKIIEKKQPVAFWCNPISGHNTLYWYLQNLGQGPELLIRYENEEAVDDSQLPKDRFSAERLKGVDSTLKIQPAELGDSAVYLCASSSPGRKQETQYFGPGTRLLVL.

In this sample, this clonotype turned up a few times. The rearrangement uses TRBV9 and TRBJ1-2; unclear D gene. Trimming removed 0 bases at V and 4 bases at J, with 22 bases between. The CDR3 runs 18 residues. The V gene's germline CDR1 is SGDLS and CDR2 YYNGEE. This CDR3 is CASSVGSPREVGFYGYTF. CDR3 nucleotides: TGTGCCAGCAGCGTAGGAAGCCCGAGGGAGGTGGGATTCTATGGCTACACCTTC.

This chain uses TRBV4-3 with TRBJ2-5; TRBD2 might be the D (5 bases). Germline CDR1 and CDR2: LGHNA and YSLEER. V was shortened by 2 bases and J by 5 bases, with 9 bases between the two germline ends. The CDR3 runs to 13 residues. For the CDR3, the DNA is TGCGCCAGCAGCCAATATCCGGGGGAGACCCAGTACTTC. Its translation: CASSQYPGETQYF.

This clonotype showed up just a few times. This rearrangement joins TRBV27 to TRBJ2-7; D may be TRBD1 (6 bases). The CDR3 is 19 amino acids. Germline loops: CDR1 MNHEY, CDR2 SMNVEV (reference sequence). V gave up 5 bases and J gave up 3 bases, with 29 bases separating them. The DNA for the CDR3 is TGTGCCAGCAGTGTACCGGGACACCAAATTCTAGTCACCATCTACGAGCAGTACTTC. Its protein product is CASSVPGHQILVTIYEQYF.

This clonotype was found a few times. The rearrangement links TRBV5-1 to TRBJ1-2; 8 bases are a match to TRBD1. V shed 0 bases and J 6 bases; nucleotides not matched to a gene: 4. Looked up from germline, CDR1 is SGHRS and CDR2 is YFSETQ. The CDR3 is 14 residues long. The CDR3 here is CASSLEGQANGYTF. CDR3 DNA: TGCGCCAGCAGCTTGGAGGGACAGGCTAATGGCTACACCTTC.

This clonotype was picked up a small number of times. J is TRBJ2-1 and V is TRBV24-1; D remains unclear. Germline V CDR1 and CDR2: KGHDR, SFDVKD. This CDR3 comprises 12 residues. V lost 2 bases, J lost 9 bases, and 7 bases lay in between. CDR3 region: CATSDWDTEQFF. The CDR3 nucleotides are TGTGCCACCAGTGATTGGGATACTGAGCAGTTCTTC.

The chain employs TRBV12-3 or TRBV12-4 and TRBJ1-5, with D perhaps TRBD1 (5 bases). CDR3 size: 16 residues. V lost 6 bases to trimming and J lost 2 bases, with 17 bases between them. In DNA form, the CDR3 reads TGTGCCAGCAGAGTCAGGGAGGGGCAAGGCAATCAGCCCCAGCATTTT. This translates into CASRVREGQGNQPQHF.

V gene TRBV27 combines with J gene TRBJ1-6; D ambiguous. The CDR3 runs to 15 residues. V was shortened by 1 base and J by 9 bases, with 13 bases between the two germline ends. The V gene's germline CDR1 is MNHEY and CDR2 SMNVEV (reference sequence). The CDR3 protein is CASSLYRGGSSPLHF. CDR3 nucleotides: TGTGCCAGCAGTTTATACCGGGGTGGGAGTTCACCCCTCCACTTT.

The genes are TRBV12-3 or TRBV12-4 and TRBJ2-3; 13 bases map to TRBD2. The CDR3 extends over 18 amino acids. The trim removed 6 bases at V and 1 base at J, leaving 10 bases unmatched. The CDR3, as DNA: TGTGCCAGCAGACGACTAGCGGGGGGCCCTGGGGGCACAGATACGCAGTATTTT. Amino acid sequence: CASRRLAGGPGGTDTQYF.

In its sample, this clonotype was seen a few times. This chain uses TRBV5-1 with TRBJ1-2; D unclear. The CDR3 is 14 amino acids. V gave up 3 bases and J gave up 6 bases, with 15 bases separating them. Germline CDR1 and CDR2: SGHRS and YFSETQ. The CDR3 DNA reads TGCGCCAGCAGCTCCCCGACTGCGGCGAATGGCTACACCTTC. Amino acids: CASSSPTAANGYTF.

The chain couples TRBV7-3 to TRBJ2-2; the match to TRBD2 covers 10 bases. V was pared by 8 bases and J by 7 bases, with 7 bases of the junction left unmatched. Germline CDR1 reads SGHTA; CDR2 reads FQGTGA. The CDR3 loop spans 14 amino acids. The CDR3 loop is CASSSGSRRGELFF. Here the CDR3 DNA reads TGTGCCAGCTCTAGCGGGAGTCGCCGCGGGGAGCTGTTTTTT. Filled out from reference TRBV7-3 and TRBJ2-2, the complete variable domain reads GAGVSQTPSNKVTEKGKYVELRCDPISGHTALYWYRQSLGQGPEFLIYFQGTGAADDSGLPNDRFFAVRPEGSVSTLKIQRTERGDSAVYLCASSSGSRRGELFFGEGSRLTVL.

V is TRBV2 and J is TRBJ2-1; 10 bases match TRBD1. Germline V gene lookup returns CDR1 SNHLY and CDR2 FYNNEI. V was clipped by 6 bases and J by 9 bases; unmatched bases: 8. The CDR3 extends over 14 amino acids. The CDR3 spells CASRKDRGPGEQFF. DNA for the CDR3: TGTGCCAGCAGGAAAGACAGGGGGCCGGGTGAGCAGTTCTTC.

The chain links TRBV2 to TRBJ1-5; the D gene is possibly TRBD1 (6 bases). Germline CDR1 SNHLY, CDR2 FYNNEI. Trimming took 7 bases from V and 7 from J, leaving 14 bases between them. The CDR3 sequence is 13 residues long. CDR3 residues: CASNRERQQPQHF. The CDR3 coding sequence is TGTGCCAGCAACAGGGAGAGGCAGCAGCCCCAGCATTTT.

V usage is TRBV4-2 and J usage is TRBJ2-5, with TRBD2 matching over 9 bases. V lost 3 bases to trimming and J lost 2 bases; unmatched junction nucleotides: 13. The germline gives CDR1 LGHNA, CDR2 YNFKEQ. The CDR3 is 18 amino acids. As DNA, the CDR3 is TGTGCCAGCAGCCAGCTATTAAGAAGGCGGGGGGGTCAAGAGACCCAGTACTTC. This encodes CASSQLLRRRGGQETQYF.

To note about this clonotype: Relative to the germline gene, one junction end is altered; a read error may explain this. The chain carries TRBV11-2 and TRBJ1-2; 7 bases are shared with TRBD1. Per the germline V gene, CDR1 is SGHAT and CDR2 is FQNNGV. The CDR3 runs to 14 residues. CDR3 in DNA: TGTGCCAGCACCTTAAGGGACAGAGCCTATGGCTACACCTTC. Its translation is CASTLRDRAYGYTF.